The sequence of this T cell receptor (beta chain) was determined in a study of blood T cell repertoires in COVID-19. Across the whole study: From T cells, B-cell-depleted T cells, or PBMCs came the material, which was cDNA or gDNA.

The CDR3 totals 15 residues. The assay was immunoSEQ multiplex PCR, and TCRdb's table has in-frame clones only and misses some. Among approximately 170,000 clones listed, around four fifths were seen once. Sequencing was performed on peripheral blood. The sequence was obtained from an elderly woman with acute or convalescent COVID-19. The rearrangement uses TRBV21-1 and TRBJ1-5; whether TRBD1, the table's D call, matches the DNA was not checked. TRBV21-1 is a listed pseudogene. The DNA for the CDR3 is TGTGCCAGCAGCAAATGGCGCAGGTATCATCAGCCCCAGCATTTT. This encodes CASSKWRRYHQPQHF.